Sequencing of this T cell receptor beta chain was carried out in a study of T cell responses to AZD1222 COVID-19 vaccine. Study-level information: Pooling of second doses given at about 4 or about 12 weeks was done. Whole-study findings and limits: Clonal diversity may have been underestimated, and the donors were mostly white British, with more females than males.

A remark on this clone: Antigen specificity is unknown.

Data came from immunoSEQ multiplex PCR; TCRdb stores just in-frame clones and leaves some out. Found here are about 99,000 clones, 80% to 95% of them singletons; the top ten hold about 5%. This CDR3 comprises 13 residues. The rearrangement links TRBV21-1 to TRBJ1-3. TRBV21-1 is an annotated pseudogene. The receptor comes from an adult in good health. The specimen was peripheral blood, collected on day 0 of AZD1222 vaccination. The CDR3 DNA sequence: TGTGCCAGCCCCCCGGGAGGGCAGGACACCATATATTTT. Its translation: CASPPGGQDTIYF.